The 30 T cell receptor beta chains reported below all come from one sample, sequenced in a study of blood T cell repertoires in COVID-19. Generated by immunoSEQ multiplex PCR, the TCRdb table keeps only in-frame clones and is missing some. The top ten hold approximately 12% of the sample, which has 200,000 to 250,000 clones, 70% to 90% seen once. Sample: peripheral blood. The receptors were gathered from a young woman who had recovered from COVID-19.

V usage is TRBV9 and J usage is TRBJ2-7; 7 bases fit TRBD1. Germline values: CDR1 SGDLS, CDR2 YYNGEE. Trimming took 0 bases from V and 4 from J; bases not matched to a gene: 7. The CDR3 is 15 residues long. CDR3 DNA: TGTGCCAGCAGCGTAGCCGGGACAGCTAAATACGAGCAGTACTTC. This gives the protein CASSVAGTAKYEQYF.

This chain joins TRBV27 and TRBJ1-2; D is possibly TRBD1 (5 bases). CDR1 and CDR2 (germline): MNHEY, SMNVEV (reference sequence). V was pared by 5 bases and J by 2 bases, with 12 bases between. This CDR3 is 14 amino acids long. CDR3 in DNA: TGTGCCAGCAGTACCGGGACTTCGAACTATGGCTACACCTTC. Amino acids: CASSTGTSNYGYTF.

The CDR3: CASNRGRLGTEAFF. As DNA, the CDR3 is TGTGCCAGTAACAGGGGGAGACTGGGCACTGAAGCTTTCTTT. This chain links TRBV19 with TRBJ1-1, with 8 bases aligning to TRBD1. This CDR3 is built from 14 residues. The trim removed 7 bases at V and 4 bases at J, leaving 8 bases unmatched. Germline CDR1 LNHDA, CDR2 SQIVND (reference sequence).

V usage is TRBV7-7 and J usage is TRBJ2-1; D is ambiguous. Germline CDR1 and CDR2: SSHAT and FNYEAQ (reference sequence). CDR3 length: 16 residues. V was pared by 5 bases and J by 10 bases, with 24 bases between. The CDR3: CASSLEVGESVREQFF. DNA for the CDR3: TGTGCCAGCAGCCTGGAAGTGGGCGAGTCAGTTCGGGAGCAGTTCTTC.

The chain employs TRBV3-1 (or the pseudogene TRBV3-2) and TRBJ2-1; 11 bases agree with TRBD2. V gave up 4 bases and J gave up 10 bases; unmatched junction bases: 9. The CDR3 extends over 15 amino acids. The germline CDR1 and CDR2 sequences are LGHDT and YNNKEL (reference sequence). The CDR3 here is CASSLPGTSGTEQFF. The CDR3 DNA is TGTGCCAGCAGCCTCCCCGGGACTAGCGGAACAGAGCAGTTCTTC.

The chain combines TRBV19 with TRBJ1-1; a weak D match, TRBD1 (5 bases). The CDR3 runs to 15 residues. Deletions cut 5 bases from V and 6 bases from J, with 19 bases between. Germline-derived CDR1 and CDR2 are LNHDA and SQIVND (reference sequence). In DNA, the CDR3 is TGTGCCAGTAGTCCTCGGGACTCCCCGCCGGCTGAAGCTTTCTTT. Its translation is CASSPRDSPPAEAFF.

This sequence joins TRBV24-1 and TRBJ1-2; the match to TRBD1 covers 8 bases. The CDR3 consists of 16 residues. V shed 4 bases and J 6 bases; nucleotides not matched to a gene: 12. The germline V gene encodes CDR1 KGHDR and CDR2 SFDVKD. The CDR3 spells CATSEPKGQGGDGYTF. CDR3 DNA: TGTGCCACCAGTGAACCCAAAGGACAGGGCGGCGATGGCTACACCTTC.

The chain employs TRBV27 and TRBJ2-3; 11 bases are shared with TRBD2. Trimming at V came to 5 bases and at J to 4 bases, leaving 11 bases not matched to a gene. CDR1 is MNHEY and CDR2 is SMNVEV in the germline V gene (reference sequence). The CDR3 is 17 residues long. The CDR3 here is CASSLTVAGGGADTQYF. CDR3 DNA: TGTGCCAGCAGTCTGACTGTAGCGGGAGGGGGGGCAGATACGCAGTATTTT.

The chain combines TRBV5-1 with TRBJ2-7; possible D gene TRBD2, 6 bases. Germline assignment: CDR1 SGHRS and CDR2 YFSETQ. The length of the CDR3 is 14 residues. Trimming cost V 4 bases and J 3 bases, with 14 bases left between them. CDR3 nucleotides: TGCGCCAGCAGCCACTCGACTAGTAACTACGAGCAGTACTTC. It specifies CASSHSTSNYEQYF. Filled out from reference TRBV5-1 and TRBJ2-7, the complete variable domain reads KAGVTQTPRYLIKTRGQQVTLSCSPISGHRSVSWYQQTPGQGLQFLFEYFSETQRNKGNFPGRFSGRQFSNSRSEMNVSTLELGDSALYLCASSHSTSNYEQYFGPGTRLTVT.

DNA of the CDR3: TGTGCCAGCTCACCGGGGGACAGGGCGGTCTACGAGCAGTACTTC. Protein sequence: CASSPGDRAVYEQYF. This chain joins TRBV18 and TRBJ2-7; 9 bases match TRBD1. Germline values: CDR1 KGHSH, CDR2 LQKENI. CDR3 size: 15 residues. Trimming removed 3 bases from V and 3 bases from J; junction bases left unmatched: 6.

The chain carries TRBV5-6 and TRBJ2-7; D is perhaps TRBD1 (6 bases). The CDR3 is made up of 15 amino acids. In germline, CDR1 is SGHDT, CDR2 YYEEEE. Trimming pared 3 bases from V and 2 bases from J, leaving 15 bases between. The CDR3 region is CASSSTGQVTYEQYF. The CDR3 DNA sequence: TGTGCCAGCAGCTCAACAGGGCAAGTCACCTACGAGCAGTACTTC.

This chain connects TRBV14 to TRBJ1-5, with 11 bases identical to TRBD1. V lost 3 bases and J lost 0; bases outside the gene matches: 4. The CDR3 is 17 residues long. CDR1 is SGHDN, CDR2 FVKESK, per germline. CDR3 protein: CASSQDRGLVSNQPQHF. The CDR3 DNA sequence: TGTGCCAGCAGCCAGGACAGGGGGCTGGTTAGCAATCAGCCCCAGCATTTT.

The chain carries TRBV29-1 and TRBJ2-2; 7 positions agree with TRBD1. Per the germline V gene, CDR1 is SQVTM and CDR2 is ANQGSEA. V lost 6 bases, J lost 6 bases, and 7 bases stayed unmatched. CDR3 length: 13 amino acids. CDR3 in DNA: TGCAGCGTCCCGGGACAGAGGTCCGGGGAGCTGTTTTTT. This codes for CSVPGQRSGELFF.

The gene calls are TRBV6-2 or TRBV6-3 and TRBJ2-2, with D maybe TRBD2 (6 bases). This CDR3 contains 15 residues. Germline CDR1 MNHEY, CDR2 SVGEGT. The ends were cut back, 5 bases at V and 5 bases at J, with 15 bases in the middle. CDR3 in DNA: TGTGCCAGCAGTGCCCGCGGGACTGGGACCGGGGAGCTGTTTTTT. As protein: CASSARGTGTGELFF.

The chain is built from TRBV5-6 and TRBJ2-7, with a tentative D call TRBD2 (5 bases). The CDR3 consists of 12 residues. V lost 4 bases and J 7 bases, leaving 12 bases between the germline ends. CDR1 is SGHDT and CDR2 is YYEEEE in the germline V gene. The CDR3 nucleotides read TGTGCCAGCAGCGTAGGGAGTTGGGAGCAGTACTTC. Its protein is CASSVGSWEQYF.

This rearrangement joins TRBV4-2 to TRBJ2-5; 7 bases map to TRBD1. Germline loops: CDR1 LGHNA, CDR2 YNFKEQ. The CDR3 runs to 15 residues. J lost 5 bases, V lost 0 bases, and 6 bases had no gene match. CDR3 residues: CASSQESGQWETQYF. The CDR3, as DNA: TGTGCCAGCAGCCAAGAATCGGGACAGTGGGAGACCCAGTACTTC.

The chain has TRBV6-5 and TRBJ2-5, with D unclear. Germline lookup yields CDR1 MNHEY and CDR2 SVGAGI. The V end was cut by 4 bases, the J end by 2 bases, with 14 bases between. The CDR3 spans 15 residues. Written as DNA, the CDR3 is TGTGCCAGCAGTTCTAGGATAGCAGTTCAAGAGACCCAGTACTTC. Translating gives CASSSRIAVQETQYF.

The V call is TRBV7-6, the J call TRBJ1-1; D is unclear. V was pared by 5 bases and J by 5 bases, with 18 bases between. The CDR3 length is 15 residues. CDR1 is SGHVS, CDR2 FNYEAQ, per germline. CDR3 region: CASSPGFVGRTEAFF. The DNA for the CDR3 is TGTGCCAGCAGCCCCGGTTTCGTAGGGAGGACTGAAGCTTTCTTT.

This clone was detected once. V and J are TRBV25-1 and TRBJ1-2; possible D gene TRBD1, 5 bases. The CDR3 runs 12 residues. V lost 10 bases, J lost 8 bases, and 17 bases lay in between. The germline V gene has CDR1 MGHDK and CDR2 SYGVNS. CDR3 DNA sequence: TGTGCCACACCCGGCAGGGAGGGAGGCTACACCTTC. Amino acid sequence: CATPGREGGYTF.

The chain is built from TRBV11-2 and TRBJ2-6, with a possible D match to TRBD1 (5 bases). Germline CDR1 reads SGHAT; CDR2 reads FQNNGV. The CDR3 has 16 amino acids. V dropped 4 bases and J dropped 1 base, with 11 bases sitting between them. The CDR3 protein is CASSYPAGSGANVLTF. The CDR3 DNA sequence: TGTGCCAGCAGCTATCCCGCAGGGTCTGGGGCCAACGTCCTGACTTTC.

V and J are TRBV14 and TRBJ2-3; 10 bases are shared with TRBD2. CDR3 length equals 14 residues. The trim removed 1 base at V and 11 bases at J, leaving 6 bases unmatched. The germline gives CDR1 SGHDN, CDR2 FVKESK. The CDR3 is CASSQGPSGSVQYF. The CDR3 bases are TGTGCCAGCAGCCAAGGCCCTAGCGGGAGTGTGCAGTATTTT. Full variable domain (missing parts from reference TRBV14 and TRBJ2-3): EAGVTQFPSHSVIEKGQTVTLRCDPISGHDNLYWYRRVMGKEIKFLLHFVKESKQDESGMPNNRFLAERTGGTYSTLKVQPAELEDSGVYFCASSQGPSGSVQYFGPGTRLTVL.

The J gene is TRBJ1-2, the V gene TRBV18; D perhaps matches TRBD1 (6 bases). Germline CDR1 reads KGHSH; CDR2 reads LQKENI. Trimming stripped 3 bases from V and 8 bases from J, with 13 bases between. The CDR3 loop spans 13 amino acids. CDR3 DNA sequence: TGTGCCAGCTCACCGTCGACAGGACTGGGCTACACCTTC. It specifies CASSPSTGLGYTF.

V and J are TRBV6-6 and TRBJ1-5; 7 bases align to TRBD1. This CDR3 spans 15 amino acids. V dropped 6 bases and J dropped 0; count of bases not matched to a gene: 5. Germline V lookup: CDR1 MNHNY, CDR2 SVGAGI (reference sequence). CDR3 coding DNA: TGTGCCAGCAGGACAGGGATTTATAGCAATCAGCCCCAGCATTTT. This sequence encodes CASRTGIYSNQPQHF.

This clone was detected only once. The V and J genes are TRBV7-2 and TRBJ2-4; 11 bases are a match to TRBD2. The CDR3 totals 17 residues. Trimming cost V 5 bases and J 2 bases; bases outside gene matches: 8. The V gene's germline CDR1 is SGHTA and CDR2 FQGNSA. CDR3 residues: CASSPGSGRGSKNIQYF. The CDR3 bases are TGTGCCAGCAGCCCAGGTAGCGGGAGGGGGTCCAAAAACATTCAGTACTTC.

The rearrangement links TRBV11-2 to TRBJ1-1; the D is unclear. This CDR3 region has 14 residues. V dropped 6 bases and J dropped 0 bases, with 11 bases sitting between them. Germline V gene lookup returns CDR1 SGHAT and CDR2 FQNNGV. CDR3 region: CASRSSLLNTEAFF. The CDR3 DNA sequence: TGTGCCAGCAGGTCCTCTCTCCTGAACACTGAAGCTTTCTTT.

The chain uses TRBV13 and TRBJ1-2, with D perhaps matching TRBD1 (6 bases). Germline values: CDR1 PRHDT, CDR2 FYEKMQ (reference sequence). This CDR3 is 12 amino acids long. Trimming cost V 7 bases and J 13 bases, with 19 bases left between them. In DNA, the CDR3 is TGTGCCAGCATCGTCCCCCCCAGGGGTTGCACCTTC. It codes for CASIVPPRGCTF.

The genes are TRBV11-2 and TRBJ1-2, with no clear D. Between the trimmed V and J ends, which lost 4 bases and 3 bases, there was a span of 18 bases. Per the germline V gene, CDR1 is SGHAT and CDR2 is FQNNGV. CDR3 length: 16 amino acids. The CDR3 here is CASSSRYSGGHYGYTF. The CDR3 DNA sequence: TGTGCCAGCAGCTCGAGATATAGCGGAGGACACTATGGCTACACCTTC.

The gene calls are TRBV7-3 and TRBJ2-3; the match to TRBD2 covers 12 bases. Losses at the gene ends were 5 bases for V and 4 bases for J; bases not matched to a gene: 4. Germline V gene lookup returns CDR1 SGHTA and CDR2 FQGTGA. The CDR3 runs 15 residues. CDR3 sequence reads: CASSLAGGFSDTQYF. CDR3 nucleotide sequence: TGTGCCAGCAGCCTAGCGGGAGGGTTCTCAGATACGCAGTATTTT. The variable domain in full, with the rest retrieved from reference TRBV7-3 and TRBJ2-3, is GAGVSQTPSNKVTEKGKYVELRCDPISGHTALYWYRQSLGQGPEFLIYFQGTGAADDSGLPNDRFFAVRPEGSVSTLKIQRTERGDSAVYLCASSLAGGFSDTQYFGPGTRLTVL.

The gene calls are TRBV7-9 and TRBJ2-3, with D possibly being TRBD1 (5 bases). The V end was cut by 5 bases, the J end by 0 bases, with 12 bases between. CDR3 length: 15 amino acids. Germline V CDR1 and CDR2: SEHNR, FQNEAQ (reference sequence). The CDR3 DNA reads as TGTGCCAGCAGCCCTCGACAGCGTAGCACAGATACGCAGTATTTT. Protein: CASSPRQRSTDTQYF. Complete variable domain (other parts from reference TRBV7-9 and TRBJ2-3): DTGVSQNPRHKITKRGQNVTFRCDPISEHNRLYWYRQTLGQGPEFLTYFQNEAQLEKSRLLSDRFSAERPKGSFSTLEIQRTEQGDSAMYLCASSPRQRSTDTQYFGPGTRLTVL.

This chain links TRBV2 with TRBJ2-1; 9 bases line up with TRBD2. This CDR3 region has 14 residues. Unmatched junction bases numbered 5, after V lost 4 bases and J lost 7 bases. Germline CDR1 reads SNHLY; CDR2 reads FYNNEI. CDR3 sequence: CASSVAGVGNEQFF. The CDR3 DNA reads TGTGCCAGCAGTGTAGCGGGAGTGGGGAATGAGCAGTTCTTC.